The present TCR beta chain was sequenced within a study of cytomegalovirus exposure and HLA in healthy donors. Study results and limitations: Researchers catalogued approximately 170 TCR beta chains as cytomegalovirus-associated.

PCR primers comprised 60 Vbeta and 13 Jbeta primers. Using immunoSEQ multiplex PCR, the repertoire was profiled, and TCRdb retains in-frame clones only, with some absent. The sample shows 200,000 to 250,000 clones, roughly 82% of them seen only once. Regarding this clone: Antigen specificity is unknown.

The source material was PBMCs. The TCR comes from a woman aged 35 to 49 in good health and CMV-seropositive.

The CDR3 spells CASSPNPGTTYGYTF. CDR3 coding DNA: TGTGCCAGCAGCCCTAACCCCGGGACAACTTATGGCTACACCTTC. V is TRBV7-2 and J is TRBJ1-2; a possible D gene is TRBD1 (6 bases). The V gene's germline CDR1 is SGHTA and CDR2 FQGNSA. The V gene lost 5 bases and the J gene lost 5 bases, with 18 bases spanning the gap. This CDR3 is 15 amino acids long. Using reference TRBV7-2 and TRBJ1-2 for the parts outside the CDR3, the full variable domain is GAGVSQSPSNKVTEKGKDVELRCDPISGHTALYWYRQSLGQGLEFLIYFQGNSAPDKSGLPSDRFSAERTGGSVSTLTIQRTQQEDSAVYLCASSPNPGTTYGYTFGSGTRLTVV.